The 8 T cell receptor beta chains below all came from one sample that was sequenced in a study of cytomegalovirus exposure and HLA in healthy donors. The assay was immunoSEQ multiplex PCR, and TCRdb's table has in-frame clones only and misses some. The profile shows 200,000 or so clones, about 79% of them singletons. Sequencing was done on a sample of PBMCs. The receptors were gathered from a woman aged 25 to 45 in good health and CMV-seropositive.

CDR3 bases: TGTGCCAGTAGCTCCGGTAGGGACAACAATGAGCAGTTCTTC. Amino acids: CASSSGRDNNEQFF. The chain carries TRBV19 and TRBJ2-1, with TRBD1 as a possible D gene (6 bases). This CDR3 has 14 amino acids. Trimming took off 6 bases at V and 5 bases at J, with 14 bases between the two ends. CDR1 and CDR2 (germline): LNHDA, SQIVND (reference sequence).

This clone was counted only a few times. The chain is built from TRBV5-6 and TRBJ1-5; 7 nucleotides line up with TRBD1. V lost 1 base and J lost 4; bases outside the gene matches: 5. CDR3 length: 15 amino acids. Germline values: CDR1 SGHDT, CDR2 YYEEEE. The CDR3 reads CASSLISGGNQPQHF. As DNA, the CDR3 is TGTGCCAGCAGCTTGATTTCAGGGGGAAATCAGCCCCAGCATTTT.

This clone was observed a few times. This chain connects TRBV9 to TRBJ2-2; tentatively, D is TRBD1 (6 bases). V gave up 2 bases and J gave up 2 bases, with 10 bases separating them. Germline CDR1 reads SGDLS; CDR2 reads YYNGEE. CDR3 length: 15 amino acids. The chain's CDR3 is CASSVLQGNTGELFF. In DNA form, the CDR3 reads TGTGCCAGCAGCGTGTTACAGGGTAACACCGGGGAGCTGTTTTTT. Filled out from reference TRBV9 and TRBJ2-2, the complete variable domain reads DSGVTQTPKHLITATGQRVTLRCSPRSGDLSVYWYQQSLDQGLQFLIQYYNGEERAKGNILERFSAQQFPDLHSELNLSSLELGDSALYFCASSVLQGNTGELFFGEGSRLTVL.

This clone was seen once. The genes are TRBV4-2 and TRBJ2-3, with TRBD2 matching over 9 bases. This CDR3 spans 16 amino acids. CDR1 is LGHNA and CDR2 is YNFKEQ in the germline V gene. With V trimmed by 5 bases and J by 5 bases, 11 bases remained unmatched. CDR3 coding DNA: TGTGCCAGCAGCGAAAGCCGCGGGAGGGTAATAGATACGCAGTATTTT. Translated, it gives CASSESRGRVIDTQYF.

This CDR3 reads CASSLLRGKDEQYF. CDR3 sequence (DNA): TGTGCCAGCAGTTTGCTCAGGGGAAAGGACGAGCAGTACTTC. This chain connects TRBV28 to TRBJ2-7; perhaps TRBD1 as D (6 bases). The V gene's germline CDR1 is MDHEN and CDR2 SYDVKM. CDR3 size: 14 residues. The V gene lost 3 bases and the J gene lost 5 bases, with 14 bases spanning the gap.

This chain connects TRBV7-8 to TRBJ2-7, with TRBD2 as a possible D gene (5 bases). The CDR3 loop spans 15 amino acids. Trimming took 1 base from V and 3 from J, leaving 13 bases between them. The germline V gene has CDR1 SGHVS and CDR2 FQNEAQ. Here the CDR3 reads CASSLGGRAGYEQYF. For the CDR3, the DNA is TGTGCCAGCAGCTTAGGAGGTAGGGCGGGCTACGAGCAGTACTTC.

The CDR3 reads CASSFQGGEAFF. The DNA for the CDR3 is TGTGCCAGCAGTTTCCAGGGCGGCGAAGCTTTCTTT. The chain recombines TRBV2 with TRBJ1-1, with D perhaps TRBD1 (5 bases). The CDR3 has 12 residues. Germline V gene data show CDR1 as SNHLY and CDR2 as FYNNEI. V was trimmed by 5 bases and J by 8 bases, leaving 12 bases between them.

V is TRBV5-1 and J is TRBJ2-1; 8 positions agree with TRBD1. V lost 4 bases, J lost 3 bases, and 6 bases stayed unmatched. The CDR3 length is 15 residues. Germline V gene sequence: CDR1 SGHRS, CDR2 YFSETQ. CDR3 loop: CASSPTGGLYNEQFF. As DNA, the CDR3 is TGCGCCAGCAGCCCAACAGGGGGGCTCTACAATGAGCAGTTCTTC.